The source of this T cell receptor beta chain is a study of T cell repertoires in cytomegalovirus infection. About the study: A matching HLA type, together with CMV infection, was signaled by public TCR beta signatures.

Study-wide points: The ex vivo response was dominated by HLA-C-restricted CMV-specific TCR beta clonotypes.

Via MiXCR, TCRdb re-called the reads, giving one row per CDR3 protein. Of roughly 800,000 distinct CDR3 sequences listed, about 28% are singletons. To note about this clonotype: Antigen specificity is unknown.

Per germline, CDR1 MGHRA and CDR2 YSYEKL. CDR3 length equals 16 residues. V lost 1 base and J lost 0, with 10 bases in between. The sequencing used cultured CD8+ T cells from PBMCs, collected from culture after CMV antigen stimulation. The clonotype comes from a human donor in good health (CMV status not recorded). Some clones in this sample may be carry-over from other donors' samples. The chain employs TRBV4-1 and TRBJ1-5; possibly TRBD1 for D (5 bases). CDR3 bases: TGCGCCAGCAGCCAAGGGACAAGTGCTAGCAATCAGCCCCAGCATTTT. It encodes CASSQGTSASNQPQHF.